These 15 T cell receptor beta chains were all obtained from the same sample, sequenced in a study of shared clonotypes between healthy human individuals (dated by TCRdb to 2018 to 2020). The library was prepared using the immunoSEQ multiplex PCR assay. TCRdb's version of the immuneACCESS table is confined to in-frame rearrangements and falls short of the full clone set. An unresolved V gene accounts for under half of the shortfall where checked; the remainder is of unknown origin. The sample table shows about a million clones, and 60% to 85% are seen once. Jointly, the top ten make up approximately 0.9% of the sample. Sequenced: memory CD4+ T cells from PBMCs. The label giving this sample's cell subset or site can be read as: CD45RA-negative fraction. These receptors came from a man aged 18 to 35 in good health. Some clones in this sample may be carry-over from other donors' samples.

The V gene is TRBV5-1, the J gene TRBJ2-5; D unclear. The germline gives CDR1 SGHRS, CDR2 YFSETQ. CDR3 length equals 17 residues. V was shortened by 0 bases and J by 3 bases, with 18 bases between the two germline ends. CDR3 sequence: CASSLGSGVLQKETQYF. CDR3 sequence (DNA): TGCGCCAGCAGCTTGGGGTCTGGGGTCCTCCAGAAAGAGACCCAGTACTTC.

This chain connects TRBV5-4 to TRBJ2-2; TRBD2 matches 7 bases. CDR3 length: 16 residues. Looked up from germline, CDR1 is SGHNT and CDR2 is YYREEE (reference sequence). The V segment lost 4 bases and the J segment 0 bases; nucleotides outside the gene matches: 6. The CDR3 region is CASSKLAGSNTGELFF. In DNA form, the CDR3 reads TGTGCCAGCAGCAAATTAGCGGGCTCGAACACCGGGGAGCTGTTTTTT.

The rearrangement joins TRBV5-4 to TRBJ1-1; D uncertain. Germline CDR1 reads SGHNT; CDR2 reads YYREEE (reference sequence). The CDR3 is 15 amino acids. V was trimmed by 2 bases and J by 0 bases, leaving 11 bases between them. The CDR3 coding sequence is TGTGCCAGCAGCTTAAAGGGTCGGATGAACACTGAAGCTTTCTTT. Translating it yields CASSLKGRMNTEAFF.

The gene calls are TRBV5-6 and TRBJ1-2; tentative D call: TRBD1 (6 bases). This CDR3 spans 12 amino acids. Germline CDR1 is SGHDT and CDR2 is YYEEEE. V lost 3 bases and J 7 bases, leaving 10 bases between the germline ends. CDR3 bases: TGTGCCAGCAGCTCAGGGGAATTTGGCTACACCTTC. Amino acids: CASSSGEFGYTF.

The J gene is TRBJ1-5, the V gene TRBV5-1, with a possible D match to TRBD1 (5 bases). Germline CDR1 reads SGHRS; CDR2 reads YFSETQ. V lost 0 bases, J lost 6 bases, and 19 bases lay in between. The CDR3 runs to 17 residues. The CDR3 DNA is TGCGCCAGCAGCTTGGAGGCAGGTGGGGCGGCAAGTCAGCCCCAGCATTTT. Translated: CASSLEAGGAASQPQHF.

The chain recombines TRBV10-1 with TRBJ2-7, with D perhaps TRBD1 (7 bases). Germline-derived CDR1 and CDR2 are WNHNN and SYGVQD (reference sequence). Trimming pared 4 bases from V and 6 bases from J, leaving 16 bases between. The CDR3 sequence is 14 residues long. The CDR3 DNA reads as TGCGCCAGCAGTGCGTGGCAGGGGGGTAGCGAGCAGTACTTC. Encoded protein: CASSAWQGGSEQYF.

V and J are TRBV4-1 and TRBJ1-1; D is unresolved. V was clipped by 1 base and J by 5 bases, with 8 bases between them. Germline values: CDR1 MGHRA, CDR2 YSYEKL. The CDR3 spans 13 residues. The CDR3 region is CASSQVAGTEAFF. The CDR3 nucleotides are TGCGCCAGCAGCCAAGTAGCGGGGACTGAAGCTTTCTTT.

The sample holds one count of this clone. This chain connects TRBV6-1 to TRBJ2-7; 14 bases match TRBD2. Germline CDR1 MNHNS, CDR2 SASEGT. CDR3 length: 18 amino acids. J lost 4 bases, V lost 3 bases, and 11 bases had no gene match. DNA of the CDR3: TGTGCCAGCAGTGAGCCAGGGGGACTAGCGGGGGTACTTTACGAGCAGTACTTC. Amino acids: CASSEPGGLAGVLYEQYF.

The V and J genes are TRBV19 and TRBJ1-2, with unresolved D. V shed 11 bases and J shed 4 bases, with 14 bases lying between them. The CDR3 contains 12 residues. The V gene's germline CDR1 is LNHDA and CDR2 SQIVND (reference sequence). The CDR3: CAGPWQPYGYTF. Written as DNA, the CDR3 is TGTGCCGGCCCGTGGCAGCCCTATGGCTACACCTTC.

This clone has just a few counts. V and J are TRBV10-3 and TRBJ1-3; D is unresolved. Germline lookup yields CDR1 ENHRY and CDR2 SYGVKD. This CDR3 is 14 amino acids long. The germline V and J ends were trimmed by 7 bases and 0 bases, with 10 bases remaining between them. The CDR3: CAIKHVDSGNTIYF. The DNA of the CDR3 is TGTGCCATCAAACACGTAGACTCTGGAAACACCATATATTTT.

J is TRBJ2-7 and V is TRBV5-1; possibly TRBD2 for D (6 bases). Per germline, CDR1 SGHRS and CDR2 YFSETQ. The CDR3 spans 14 residues. V lost 4 bases and J 3 bases, leaving 14 bases between the germline ends. The CDR3: CASSPAAGLYEQYF. DNA for the CDR3: TGCGCCAGCAGCCCCGCGGCGGGACTCTACGAGCAGTACTTC.

Worth noting for this clone: Just one base apart from a much larger clone, this may be a read error. Other DNA sequences of this sample code for an identical CDR3. The V and J genes are TRBV6-1 and TRBJ1-5, with D perhaps TRBD1 (5 bases). This CDR3 comprises 13 residues. The germline gives CDR1 MNHNS, CDR2 SASEGT. CDR3 in amino acids: CASSDRVNQPQHF. In nucleotides, the CDR3 is TGTGCCAGCAGTGACAGGGTTAATCAGCCTCAGCATTTT.

The chain uses TRBV11-2 and TRBJ2-7; no reliable D call. The CDR3 length is 13 residues. Trimming cost V 1 base and J 7 bases, with 11 bases left between them. Germline CDR1 is SGHAT and CDR2 is FQNNGV. For the CDR3, the DNA is TGTGCCAGCAGCTTAGGTTTCGAGTTAGAGCAGTACTTC. Amino acid sequence: CASSLGFELEQYF.

The chain links TRBV6-5 to TRBJ1-2; D is unresolved. Looked up from germline, CDR1 is MNHEY and CDR2 is SVGAGI. The CDR3 runs to 16 residues. Trimming cost V 4 bases and J 0 bases, with 15 bases left between them. CDR3 DNA sequence: TGTGCCAGCAGTTTGACTGCAGCGACTTCTAACTATGGCTACACCTTC. Protein: CASSLTAATSNYGYTF.

This sequence joins TRBV7-9 and TRBJ2-2; D is undetermined. Trimming pared 5 bases from V and 4 bases from J, leaving 8 bases between. The CDR3 is 13 amino acids. CDR1 and CDR2 (germline): SEHNR, FQNEAQ (reference sequence). CDR3: CASSIGGTGELFF. The CDR3 nucleotides read TGTGCCAGCAGCATCGGTGGCACCGGGGAGCTGTTTTTT.